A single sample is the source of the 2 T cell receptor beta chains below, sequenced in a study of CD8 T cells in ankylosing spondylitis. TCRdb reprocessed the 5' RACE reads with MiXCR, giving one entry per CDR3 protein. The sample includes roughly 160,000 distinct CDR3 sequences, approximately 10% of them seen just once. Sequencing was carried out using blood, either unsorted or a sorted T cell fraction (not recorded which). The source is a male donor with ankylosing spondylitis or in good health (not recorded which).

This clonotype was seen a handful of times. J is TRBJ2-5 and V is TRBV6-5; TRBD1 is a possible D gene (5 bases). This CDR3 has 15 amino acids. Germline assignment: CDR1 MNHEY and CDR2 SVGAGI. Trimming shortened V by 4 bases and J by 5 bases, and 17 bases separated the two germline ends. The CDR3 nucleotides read TGTGCCAGCAGTTTCGGAAGGGGTAGCCGGGAGACCCAGTACTTC. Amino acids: CASSFGRGSRETQYF.

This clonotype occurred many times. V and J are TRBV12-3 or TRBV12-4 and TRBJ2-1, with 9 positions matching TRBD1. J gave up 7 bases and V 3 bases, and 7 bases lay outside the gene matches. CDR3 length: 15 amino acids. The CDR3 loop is CASSFGTGYHNEQFF. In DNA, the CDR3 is TGTGCCAGCAGTTTCGGGACAGGGTATCATAATGAGCAGTTCTTC.